The 12 T cell receptor beta chains given below trace back to one sample, sequenced in a study of T cells in localized non-small cell lung cancer. Data came from immunoSEQ multiplex PCR; TCRdb stores just in-frame clones and leaves some out. In the table there are around 43,000 clones, about 88% of which are singletons. Sequenced here: peripheral blood, sampled before any cancer treatment. The origin of the receptors is a man aged 18 to 49 with stage I lung adenocarcinoma.

This chain uses TRBV6-4 with TRBJ2-2, with a tentative D call TRBD2 (5 bases). V lost 3 bases to trimming and J lost 5 bases, with 7 bases between them. This CDR3 contains 13 residues. Per germline, CDR1 MRHNA and CDR2 SNTAGT. CDR3 residues: CASSEQRTGELFF. The CDR3 DNA reads TGTGCCAGCAGTGAACAGCGGACCGGGGAGCTGTTTTTT.

In its sample, this clone was seen once. The CDR3 bases are TGTGCCAGCAGCGTAGCTACGCAGGGAAACACCATATATTTT. Its protein is CASSVATQGNTIYF. This chain joins TRBV9 and TRBJ1-3; D remains unclear. V was clipped by 0 bases and J by 4 bases, with 8 bases between them. CDR1 is SGDLS, CDR2 YYNGEE, per germline. The CDR3 contains 14 residues. The variable domain in full, with the rest retrieved from reference TRBV9 and TRBJ1-3, is DSGVTQTPKHLITATGQRVTLRCSPRSGDLSVYWYQQSLDQGLQFLIQYYNGEERAKGNILERFSAQQFPDLHSELNLSSLELGDSALYFCASSVATQGNTIYFGEGSWLTVV.

The chain is built from TRBV27 and TRBJ1-2; D ambiguous. Deletions cut 5 bases from V and 4 bases from J, with 11 bases between. Germline-derived CDR1 and CDR2 are MNHEY and SMNVEV (reference sequence). The CDR3 is made up of 13 amino acids. Written as DNA, the CDR3 is TGTGCCAGCAGTCGCCGGGATCGCTATGGCTACACCTTC. Translated, it gives CASSRRDRYGYTF.

The chain combines TRBV5-4 with TRBJ2-3; D remains unclear. V lost 0 bases and J 2 bases, leaving 4 bases between the germline ends. CDR1 and CDR2 from the germline V gene are SGHNT and YYREEE (reference sequence). The CDR3 spans 13 residues. In nucleotides, the CDR3 is TGTGCCAGCAGCTTGGCCCACACAGATACGCAGTATTTT. Translating it yields CASSLAHTDTQYF.

This clone came up once. Other DNA sequences in this specimen translate into the identical CDR3. The chain combines TRBV18 with TRBJ1-1; D not resolved. V shed 3 bases and J shed 0 bases, with 5 bases lying between them. Germline CDR1 KGHSH, CDR2 LQKENI. The CDR3 covers 13 residues. The CDR3 bases are TGTGCCAGCTCACCGGGCCTGAACACTGAAGCTTTCTTT. As protein: CASSPGLNTEAFF.

The chain links TRBV9 to TRBJ1-1, with D uncertain. V lost 4 bases to trimming and J lost 5 bases, with 12 bases between them. Germline CDR1 SGDLS, CDR2 YYNGEE. CDR3 length: 13 residues. The CDR3 is CASSLLSETEAFF. CDR3 sequence (DNA): TGTGCCAGCAGCCTCTTATCGGAGACTGAAGCTTTCTTT.

The chain joins TRBV15 to TRBJ1-1; possibly TRBD1 for D (5 bases). Germline lookup yields CDR1 LNHNV and CDR2 YYDKDF (reference sequence). V lost 2 bases and J lost 7, with 20 bases in between. This CDR3 spans 16 amino acids. This chain's CDR3 is CATSRRPMGLSDEAFF. CDR3 sequence (DNA): TGTGCCACCAGCAGACGGCCGATGGGACTGAGTGATGAAGCTTTCTTT. The entire variable domain, with the rest obtained from reference TRBV15 and TRBJ1-1, is as follows: DAMVIQNPRYQVTQFGKPVTLSCSQTLNHNVMYWYQQKSSQAPKLLFHYYDKDFNNEADTPDNFQSRRPNTSFCFLDIRSPGLGDTAMYLCATSRRPMGLSDEAFFGQGTRLTVV.

The chain employs TRBV7-5 and TRBJ2-2; no DNA check was done on the table's D call, TRBD1. TRBV7-5 is marked as a pseudogene. The CDR3 has 17 amino acids. The chain's CDR3 is CVRSNILWTGINGELFF. The CDR3 DNA reads as TGTGTCAGAAGCAACATTTTATGGACAGGGATTAACGGGGAGCTGTTTTTT.

This clone appeared a few times. The chain carries TRBV6-6 and TRBJ2-2, with TRBD1 as a possible D gene (5 bases). The germline V and J ends were trimmed by 5 bases and 6 bases, with 13 bases remaining between them. Germline V lookup: CDR1 MNHNY, CDR2 SVGAGI (reference sequence). CDR3 length: 14 residues. CDR3 DNA: TGTGCCAGCAGTCGTTATGGGGCGGCCGGGGAGCTGTTTTTT. Amino acid sequence: CASSRYGAAGELFF.

This rearrangement joins TRBV9 to TRBJ2-5, with 7 positions matching TRBD1. Germline trimming cut 4 bases from V and 4 bases from J; bases unmatched to any gene: 7. The germline gives CDR1 SGDLS, CDR2 YYNGEE. This CDR3 is 14 amino acids long. For the CDR3, the DNA is TGTGCCAGCAGCCCTACAGGGGTAGGAGAGACCCAGTACTTC. This codes for CASSPTGVGETQYF. The full variable domain, rest sourced from reference TRBV9 and TRBJ2-5, is DSGVTQTPKHLITATGQRVTLRCSPRSGDLSVYWYQQSLDQGLQFLIQYYNGEERAKGNILERFSAQQFPDLHSELNLSSLELGDSALYFCASSPTGVGETQYFGPGTRLLVL.

This clone showed up just a few times. J is TRBJ1-1 and V is TRBV7-2; D ambiguous. Germline CDR1 reads SGHTA; CDR2 reads FQGNSA. V was shortened by 5 bases and J by 1 base, with 11 bases between the two germline ends. The CDR3 contains 14 residues. The CDR3 spells CASSPTVRNTEAFF. In DNA, the CDR3 is TGTGCCAGCAGCCCCACTGTGCGGAACACTGAAGCTTTCTTT.

The chain recombines TRBV14 with TRBJ2-3, with D hard to call. V lost 0 bases and J lost 4, with 5 bases in between. Germline CDR1 reads SGHDN; CDR2 reads FVKESK. The CDR3 contains 13 residues. CDR3 sequence (DNA): TGTGCCAGCAGCCAAGAAGGGCCAGATACGCAGTATTTT. Translation: CASSQEGPDTQYF.